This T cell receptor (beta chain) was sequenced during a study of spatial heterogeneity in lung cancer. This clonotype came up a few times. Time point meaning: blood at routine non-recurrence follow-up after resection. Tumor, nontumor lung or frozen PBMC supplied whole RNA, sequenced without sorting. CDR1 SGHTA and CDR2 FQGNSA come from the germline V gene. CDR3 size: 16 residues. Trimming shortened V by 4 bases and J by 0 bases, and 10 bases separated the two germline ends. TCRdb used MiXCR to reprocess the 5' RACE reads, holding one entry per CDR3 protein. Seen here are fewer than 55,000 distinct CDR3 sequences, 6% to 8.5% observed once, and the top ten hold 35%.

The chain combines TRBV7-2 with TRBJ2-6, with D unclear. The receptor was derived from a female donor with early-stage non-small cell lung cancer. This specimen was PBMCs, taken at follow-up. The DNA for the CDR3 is TGTGCCAGCAGCTACGCTACAACCTCTGGGGCCAACGTCCTGACTTTC. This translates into CASSYATTSGANVLTF.